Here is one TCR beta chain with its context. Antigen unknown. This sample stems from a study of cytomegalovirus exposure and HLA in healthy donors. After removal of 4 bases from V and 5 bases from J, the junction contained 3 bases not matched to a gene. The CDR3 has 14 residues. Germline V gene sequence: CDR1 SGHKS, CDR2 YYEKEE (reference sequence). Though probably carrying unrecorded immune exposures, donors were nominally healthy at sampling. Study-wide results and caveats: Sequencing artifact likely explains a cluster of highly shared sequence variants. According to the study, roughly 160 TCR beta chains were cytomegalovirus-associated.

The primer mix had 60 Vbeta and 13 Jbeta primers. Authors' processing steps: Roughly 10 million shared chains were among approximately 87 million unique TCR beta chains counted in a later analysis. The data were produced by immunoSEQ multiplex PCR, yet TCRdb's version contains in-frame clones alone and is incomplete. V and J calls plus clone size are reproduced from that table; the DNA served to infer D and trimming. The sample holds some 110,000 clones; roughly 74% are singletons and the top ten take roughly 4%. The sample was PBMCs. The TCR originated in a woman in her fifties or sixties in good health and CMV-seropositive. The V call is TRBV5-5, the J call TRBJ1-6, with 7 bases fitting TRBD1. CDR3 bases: TGTGCCAGCAGCCGGGACAGCGATAATTCACCCCTCCACTTT. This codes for CASSRDSDNSPLHF.